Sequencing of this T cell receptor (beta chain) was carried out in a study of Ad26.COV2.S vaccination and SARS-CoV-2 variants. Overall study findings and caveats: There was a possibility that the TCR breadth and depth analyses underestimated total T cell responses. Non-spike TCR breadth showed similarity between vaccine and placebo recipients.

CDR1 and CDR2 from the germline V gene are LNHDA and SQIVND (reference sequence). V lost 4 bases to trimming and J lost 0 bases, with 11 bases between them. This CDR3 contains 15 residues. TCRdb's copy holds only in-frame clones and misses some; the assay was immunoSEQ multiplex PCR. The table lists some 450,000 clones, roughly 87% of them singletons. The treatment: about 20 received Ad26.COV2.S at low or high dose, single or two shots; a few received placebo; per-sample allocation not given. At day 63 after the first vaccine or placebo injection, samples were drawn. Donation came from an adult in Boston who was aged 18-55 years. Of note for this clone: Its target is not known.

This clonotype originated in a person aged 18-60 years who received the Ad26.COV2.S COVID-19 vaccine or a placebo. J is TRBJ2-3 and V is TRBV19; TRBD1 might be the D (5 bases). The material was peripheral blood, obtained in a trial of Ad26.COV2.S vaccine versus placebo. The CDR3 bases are TGTGCCAGTAGTACTACAGGATTTAGCACAGATACGCAGTATTTT. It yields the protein CASSTTGFSTDTQYF.